This is a list of T cell receptor beta chains from one sample in a study of blood T cell repertoires in COVID-19. Sequencing was performed with immunoSEQ multiplex PCR; in TCRdb, only in-frame clones are kept and a portion is missing. The sample carries 200,000 to 250,000 clones, about 86% recorded once. Source material: peripheral blood. Receptor source: a man between 18 and 35 years old with active or convalescent COVID-19. Both conserved end residues are part of each CDR3. Each record gives: clone size, J gene, D gene, V gene, CDR3 protein, CDR3 DNA. D genes are given only for firm matches. Clone size is given for some rows only: seen once, a few or many times, or a class if the clone is expanded.

abundance: NA
j_gene: TRBJ2-1
d_gene: NA
v_gene: TRBV11-2
CDR3aa: CASSLGGHEQFF
CDR3nt: TGTGCCAGCAGCTTAGGGGGGCATGAGCAGTTCTTC

abundance: NA
j_gene: TRBJ2-1
d_gene: TRBD1
v_gene: TRBV7-2
CDR3aa: CASSSQGDEQFF
CDR3nt: TGTGCCAGCAGCTCACAGGGGGATGAGCAGTTCTTC

abundance: NA
j_gene: TRBJ2-4
d_gene: TRBD2
v_gene: TRBV5-8
CDR3aa: CASSLLAGGDIQYF
CDR3nt: TGTGCCAGCAGCTTACTAGCGGGAGGGGACATTCAGTACTTC

abundance: NA
j_gene: TRBJ2-1
d_gene: TRBD2
v_gene: TRBV30
CDR3aa: CAWSVGRGLADSYNEQFF
CDR3nt: TGTGCCTGGAGTGTAGGAAGGGGCCTAGCGGACTCCTACAATGAGCAGTTCTTC

abundance: NA
j_gene: TRBJ1-1
d_gene: TRBD1
v_gene: TRBV7-2
CDR3aa: CASSTWTGGATEAFF
CDR3nt: TGTGCCAGCAGCACCTGGACAGGGGGCGCGACTGAAGCTTTCTTT

abundance: few
j_gene: TRBJ2-1
d_gene: NA
v_gene: TRBV10-3
CDR3aa: CAISESGGEYNEQFF
CDR3nt: TGTGCCATCAGTGAGTCCGGCGGGGAATACAATGAGCAGTTCTTC

abundance: NA
j_gene: TRBJ2-1
d_gene: TRBD2
v_gene: TRBV7-3
CDR3aa: CASSPVQASGEQFF
CDR3nt: TGTGCCAGCAGCCCAGTCCAGGCTAGCGGCGAGCAGTTCTTC

abundance: NA
j_gene: TRBJ2-3
d_gene: TRBD2
v_gene: TRBV5-4
CDR3aa: CASSLTSGSMSDTQYF
CDR3nt: TGTGCCAGCAGCTTAACTAGCGGGAGTATGAGCGATACGCAGTATTTT

abundance: NA
j_gene: TRBJ1-1
d_gene: TRBD1
v_gene: TRBV5-1
CDR3aa: CASSLSYRGEEAFF
CDR3nt: TGCGCCAGCAGCTTGAGTTACAGGGGCGAGGAAGCTTTCTTT

abundance: NA
j_gene: TRBJ1-6
d_gene: NA
v_gene: TRBV6-4
CDR3aa: CASSESGPNSPLHF
CDR3nt: TGTGCCAGCAGTGAATCAGGGCCGAATTCACCCCTCCACTTT

abundance: NA
j_gene: TRBJ2-1
d_gene: TRBD1
v_gene: TRBV28
CDR3aa: CASSQDPGQGIFNEQFF
CDR3nt: TGTGCCAGCAGTCAGGACCCCGGACAGGGGATATTCAATGAGCAGTTCTTC

abundance: NA
j_gene: TRBJ2-7
d_gene: TRBD1
v_gene: TRBV2
CDR3aa: CASSEGTGGTYEQYF
CDR3nt: TGTGCCAGCAGTGAAGGGACAGGGGGAACCTACGAGCAGTACTTC

abundance: NA
j_gene: TRBJ1-5
d_gene: NA
v_gene: TRBV30
CDR3aa: CAWSRGIVSNQPQHF
CDR3nt: TGTGCCTGGAGTCGGGGGATCGTTAGCAATCAGCCCCAGCATTTT

abundance: NA
j_gene: TRBJ1-2
d_gene: NA
v_gene: TRBV29-1
CDR3aa: CSVEEKVNFLNYGYTF
CDR3nt: TGCAGCGTTGAAGAAAAAGTTAACTTCCTCAACTATGGCTACACCTTC

abundance: NA
j_gene: TRBJ2-5
d_gene: TRBD1
v_gene: TRBV10-3
CDR3aa: CAINPSGTGAQETQYF
CDR3nt: TGTGCCATCAATCCCTCCGGGACAGGGGCCCAAGAGACCCAGTACTTC

abundance: NA
j_gene: TRBJ2-1
d_gene: NA
v_gene: TRBV30
CDR3aa: CASTGIRNEQFF
CDR3nt: TGTGCCTCGACGGGGATTCGGAATGAGCAGTTCTTC

abundance: NA
j_gene: TRBJ2-1
d_gene: TRBD1
v_gene: TRBV11-3
CDR3aa: CASSPGQGSNEQFF
CDR3nt: TGTGCCAGCAGCCCCGGACAGGGGAGCAATGAGCAGTTCTTC

abundance: NA
j_gene: TRBJ1-5
d_gene: TRBD1
v_gene: TRBV2
CDR3aa: CASRGDSINQPQHF
CDR3nt: TGTGCCAGCAGGGGGGACAGCATCAATCAGCCCCAGCATTTT

abundance: NA
j_gene: TRBJ1-3
d_gene: NA
v_gene: TRBV29-1
CDR3aa: CSVDRVNGNTIYF
CDR3nt: TGCAGCGTTGATCGGGTAAATGGAAACACCATATATTTT

abundance: NA
j_gene: TRBJ1-5
d_gene: NA
v_gene: TRBV4-2
CDR3aa: CASSQDPHSNQPQHF
CDR3nt: TGTGCCAGCAGCCAAGACCCCCATAGCAATCAGCCCCAGCATTTT

abundance: NA
j_gene: TRBJ1-1
d_gene: TRBD1
v_gene: TRBV3-1/TRBV3-2
CDR3aa: CASSQLDRVTEAFF
CDR3nt: TGTGCCAGCAGCCAGTTGGACAGGGTCACTGAAGCTTTCTTT

abundance: NA
j_gene: TRBJ1-1
d_gene: TRBD1
v_gene: TRBV11-1
CDR3aa: CASSLRTGANTEAFF
CDR3nt: TGTGCCAGCAGCTTACGTACAGGGGCGAACACTGAAGCTTTCTTT

abundance: once
j_gene: TRBJ1-3
d_gene: TRBD1
v_gene: TRBV29-1
CDR3aa: CSVRGQGGSTIYF
CDR3nt: TGCAGCGTTCGGGGACAGGGAGGGTCCACCATATATTTT

abundance: NA
j_gene: TRBJ2-6
d_gene: NA
v_gene: TRBV9
CDR3aa: CASSVAPRGGSGANVLTF
CDR3nt: TGTGCCAGCAGCGTAGCGCCCAGGGGAGGGTCAGGGGCCAACGTCCTGACTTTC

abundance: NA
j_gene: TRBJ1-5
d_gene: TRBD1
v_gene: TRBV5-4
CDR3aa: CASSPGQGVEPQHF
CDR3nt: TGTGCCAGCAGCCCCGGACAGGGGGTTGAGCCCCAGCATTTT

abundance: NA
j_gene: TRBJ2-1
d_gene: TRBD2
v_gene: TRBV9
CDR3aa: CASSVNPGLAMNNEQFF
CDR3nt: TGTGCCAGCAGCGTAAATCCTGGACTAGCGATGAACAATGAGCAGTTCTTC

abundance: NA
j_gene: TRBJ1-4
d_gene: TRBD1
v_gene: TRBV19
CDR3aa: CASGSWGPGRYQGVYEKLFF
CDR3nt: TGTGCCAGCGGAAGTTGGGGACCGGGCCGCTATCAGGGGGTATATGAAAAACTGTTTTTT

abundance: NA
j_gene: TRBJ1-5
d_gene: NA
v_gene: TRBV10-2
CDR3aa: CASSESFLSQGGSESNNQPQHF
CDR3nt: TGCGCCAGCAGTGAGTCGTTCCTATCACAGGGTGGTTCGGAAAGCAACAATCAGCCCCAGCATTTT

abundance: NA
j_gene: TRBJ1-1
d_gene: TRBD1
v_gene: TRBV6-5
CDR3aa: CASIQDPAGGEAFF
CDR3nt: TGTGCCAGCATTCAGGACCCGGCAGGGGGCGAAGCTTTCTTT

abundance: NA
j_gene: TRBJ1-1
d_gene: NA
v_gene: TRBV9
CDR3aa: CASSARGANTEAFF
CDR3nt: TGTGCCAGCAGCGCCCGAGGAGCGAACACTGAAGCTTTCTTT

abundance: NA
j_gene: TRBJ2-7
d_gene: TRBD1
v_gene: TRBV27
CDR3aa: CASSVGTGFGISYEQYF
CDR3nt: TGTGCCAGCAGTGTCGGGACAGGGTTTGGAATTTCCTACGAGCAGTACTTC

abundance: NA
j_gene: TRBJ2-7
d_gene: NA
v_gene: TRBV28
CDR3aa: CASEQGSSYEQYF
CDR3nt: TGTGCCAGCGAACAGGGTTCATCCTACGAGCAGTACTTC

abundance: NA
j_gene: TRBJ1-5
d_gene: NA
v_gene: TRBV5-4
CDR3aa: CASSLAGNQPQHF
CDR3nt: TGTGCCAGCAGCTTGGCGGGAAACCAGCCCCAGCATTTT

abundance: NA
j_gene: TRBJ1-1
d_gene: NA
v_gene: TRBV5-1
CDR3aa: CASSLAGARVTEAFF
CDR3nt: TGCGCCAGCAGCTTAGCGGGTGCGAGAGTGACTGAAGCTTTCTTT

abundance: NA
j_gene: TRBJ2-1
d_gene: TRBD1
v_gene: TRBV11-3
CDR3aa: CASSFRSMSGQGGNEQFF
CDR3nt: TGTGCCAGCAGCTTTAGATCTATGTCGGGACAGGGAGGGAATGAGCAGTTCTTC